This is a list of T cell receptor beta chains from one sample in a study of T cell repertoires in cytomegalovirus infection. TCRdb ran MiXCR on the reads and lists one entry per CDR3 protein. This sample has around 740,000 distinct CDR3 sequences; roughly a third occur once, and the top ten carry 2.8%. Sequencing used PBMCs. The source of these receptors is a human donor in good health (CMV status not recorded). Some clones in this sample may be carry-over from other donors' samples. Both conserved end residues are trimmed from each CDR3. Not every row has a clone size; where given, it reads once, few, many or a size class.

CDR3 length | clone size | V gene | CDR3 protein
13 | . | TRBV19 | ASSIELGRTYGYT
15 | . | TRBV14 | ASSQRERRGPYNEQF
13 | . | TRBV5-4 | ASSWAGTGSYGYT
13 | . | TRBV2 | ASTPGGGAGQPQH
14 | . | TRBV7-6 | ASSLVDRTPQAEKY
13 | few | TRBV7-2 | ASSLIGGFTYEQY
11 | . | TRBV20-1 | SARAGLTQPQH
11 | . | TRBV14 | ASSKLRDKEQF
12 | . | TRBV10-3 | AISVGGGGQPQH
12 | few | TRBV20-1 | SARDLDRGSGAF
11 | few | TRBV11-2 | ASSLGPAVDQY
12 | few | TRBV28 | ASSPWTEQYGYT
11 | few | TRBV7-8 | ASSLNGGGSPY
12 | . | TRBV7-6 | ASSWRTGAGEQY
13 | few | TRBV6-1 | ATTEQVYSNQPQH
13 | . | TRBV9 | ASSAGGPRNSPLH
15 | . | TRBV6-4 | ASSDSLGSGDHGELF
13 | . | TRBV11-2 | ASSGSVDPTYEQY
14 | . | TRBV7-9 | ASSQRGASANEKLF
12 | . | TRBV20-1 | SAVLGGNSYEQY